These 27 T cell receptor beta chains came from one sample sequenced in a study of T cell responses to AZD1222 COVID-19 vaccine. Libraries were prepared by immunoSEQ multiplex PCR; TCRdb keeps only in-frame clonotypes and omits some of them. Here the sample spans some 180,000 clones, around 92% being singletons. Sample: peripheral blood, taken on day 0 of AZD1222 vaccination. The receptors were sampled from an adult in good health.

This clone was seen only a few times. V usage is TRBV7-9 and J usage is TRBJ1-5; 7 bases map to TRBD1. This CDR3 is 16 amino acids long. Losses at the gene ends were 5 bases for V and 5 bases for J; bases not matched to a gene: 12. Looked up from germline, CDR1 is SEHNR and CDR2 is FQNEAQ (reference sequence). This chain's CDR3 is CASSRQGGLGYQPQHF. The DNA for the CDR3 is TGTGCCAGCAGCCGTCAGGGGGGGCTTGGGTATCAGCCCCAGCATTTT.

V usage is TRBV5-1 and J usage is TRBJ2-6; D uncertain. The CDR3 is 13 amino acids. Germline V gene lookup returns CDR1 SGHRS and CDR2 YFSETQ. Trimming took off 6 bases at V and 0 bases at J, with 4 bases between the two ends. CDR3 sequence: CASTLSGANVLTF. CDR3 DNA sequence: TGCGCCAGCACACTCTCTGGGGCCAACGTCCTGACTTTC. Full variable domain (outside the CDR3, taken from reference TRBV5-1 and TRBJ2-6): KAGVTQTPRYLIKTRGQQVTLSCSPISGHRSVSWYQQTPGQGLQFLFEYFSETQRNKGNFPGRFSGRQFSNSRSEMNVSTLELGDSALYLCASTLSGANVLTFGAGSRLTVL.

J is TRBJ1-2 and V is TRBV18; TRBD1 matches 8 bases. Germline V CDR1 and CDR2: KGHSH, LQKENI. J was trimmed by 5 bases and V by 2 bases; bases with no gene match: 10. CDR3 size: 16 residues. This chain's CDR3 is CASSPVQPGQAYGYTF. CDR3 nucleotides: TGTGCCAGCTCACCAGTTCAACCGGGACAGGCTTATGGCTACACCTTC.

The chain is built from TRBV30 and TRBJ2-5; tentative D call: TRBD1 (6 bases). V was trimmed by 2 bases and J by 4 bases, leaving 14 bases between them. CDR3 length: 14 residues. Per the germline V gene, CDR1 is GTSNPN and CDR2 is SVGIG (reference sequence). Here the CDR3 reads CAWSRRQAPETQYF. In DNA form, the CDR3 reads TGTGCCTGGAGTCGACGACAGGCCCCAGAGACCCAGTACTTC.

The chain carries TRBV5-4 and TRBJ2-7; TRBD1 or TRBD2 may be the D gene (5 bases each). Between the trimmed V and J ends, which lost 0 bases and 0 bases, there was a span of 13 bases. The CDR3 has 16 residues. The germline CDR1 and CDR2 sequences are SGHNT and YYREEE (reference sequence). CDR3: CASSLVGGLDSYEQYF. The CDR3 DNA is TGTGCCAGCAGCTTGGTTGGGGGATTAGACTCCTACGAGCAGTACTTC.

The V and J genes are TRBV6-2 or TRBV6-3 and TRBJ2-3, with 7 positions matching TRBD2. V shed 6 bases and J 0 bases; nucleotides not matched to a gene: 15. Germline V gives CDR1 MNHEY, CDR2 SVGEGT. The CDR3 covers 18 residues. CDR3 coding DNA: TGTGCCAGCAGCCTCGATGGGGCGGCTAGCGGTAGCACAGATACGCAGTATTTT. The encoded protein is CASSLDGAASGSTDTQYF.

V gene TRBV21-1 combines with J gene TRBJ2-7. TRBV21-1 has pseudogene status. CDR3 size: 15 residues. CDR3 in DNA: TGTGCCTGCCAAGGTGGGGCCGGACTTTATGCCGAGCAGTACTTC. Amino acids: CACQGGAGLYAEQYF.

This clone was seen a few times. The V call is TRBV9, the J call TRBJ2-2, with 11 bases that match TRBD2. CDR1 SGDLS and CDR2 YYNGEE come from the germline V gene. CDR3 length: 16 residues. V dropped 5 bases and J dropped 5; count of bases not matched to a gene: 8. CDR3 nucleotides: TGTGCCAGCAGGGTTTCTAGCGGGGGGCCGACCGGGGAGCTGTTTTTT. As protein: CASRVSSGGPTGELFF.

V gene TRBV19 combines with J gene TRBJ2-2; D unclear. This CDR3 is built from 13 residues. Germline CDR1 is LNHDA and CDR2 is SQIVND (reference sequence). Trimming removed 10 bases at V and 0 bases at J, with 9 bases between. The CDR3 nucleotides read TGTGCCACCCCGAGACCGAACACCGGGGAGCTGTTTTTT. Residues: CATPRPNTGELFF.

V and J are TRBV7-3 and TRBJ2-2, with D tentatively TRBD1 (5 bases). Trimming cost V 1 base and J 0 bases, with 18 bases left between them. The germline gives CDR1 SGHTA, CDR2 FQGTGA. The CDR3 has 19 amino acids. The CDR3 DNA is TGTGCCAGCAGCTTAAGATCGGTACCCGGACACGCGAACACCGGGGAGCTGTTTTTT. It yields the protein CASSLRSVPGHANTGELFF.

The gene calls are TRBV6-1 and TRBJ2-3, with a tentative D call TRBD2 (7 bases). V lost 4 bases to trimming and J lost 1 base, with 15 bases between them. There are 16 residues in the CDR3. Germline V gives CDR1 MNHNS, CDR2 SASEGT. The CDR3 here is CASSVRGAFGTDTQYF. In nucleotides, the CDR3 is TGTGCCAGCAGTGTCCGGGGGGCCTTCGGCACAGATACGCAGTATTTT.

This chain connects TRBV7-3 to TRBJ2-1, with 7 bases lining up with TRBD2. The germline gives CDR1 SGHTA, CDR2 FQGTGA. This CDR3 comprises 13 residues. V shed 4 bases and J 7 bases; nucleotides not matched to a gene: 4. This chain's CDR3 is CASSSWEGNEQFF. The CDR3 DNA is TGTGCCAGCAGCTCCTGGGAGGGAAATGAGCAGTTCTTC.

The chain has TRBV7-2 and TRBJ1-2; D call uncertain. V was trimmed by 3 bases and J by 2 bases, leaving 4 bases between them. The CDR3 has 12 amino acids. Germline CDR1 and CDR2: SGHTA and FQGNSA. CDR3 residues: CASSFQNYGYTF. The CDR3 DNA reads TGTGCCAGCAGCTTCCAGAACTATGGCTACACCTTC.

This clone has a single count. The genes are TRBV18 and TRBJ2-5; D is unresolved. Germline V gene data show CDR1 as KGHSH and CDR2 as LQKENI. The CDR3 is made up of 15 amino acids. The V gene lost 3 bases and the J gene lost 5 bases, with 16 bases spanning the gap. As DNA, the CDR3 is TGTGCCAGCTCACCCGCCTCCACATTGACCGAGACCCAGTACTTC. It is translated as CASSPASTLTETQYF. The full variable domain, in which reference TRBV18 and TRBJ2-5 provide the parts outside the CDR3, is NAGVMQNPRHLVRRRGQEARLRCSPMKGHSHVYWYRQLPEEGLKFMVYLQKENIIDESGMPKERFSAEFPKEGPSILRIQQVVRGDSAAYFCASSPASTLTETQYFGPGTRLLVL.

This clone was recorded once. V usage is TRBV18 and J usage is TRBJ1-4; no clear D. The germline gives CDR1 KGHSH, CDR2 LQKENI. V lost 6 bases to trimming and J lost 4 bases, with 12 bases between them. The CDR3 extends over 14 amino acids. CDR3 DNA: TGTGCCAGCTCCCTCCGGGATCTTAATGAAAAACTGTTTTTT. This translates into CASSLRDLNEKLFF. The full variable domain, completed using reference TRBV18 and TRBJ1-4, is NAGVMQNPRHLVRRRGQEARLRCSPMKGHSHVYWYRQLPEEGLKFMVYLQKENIIDESGMPKERFSAEFPKEGPSILRIQQVVRGDSAAYFCASSLRDLNEKLFFGSGTQLSVL.

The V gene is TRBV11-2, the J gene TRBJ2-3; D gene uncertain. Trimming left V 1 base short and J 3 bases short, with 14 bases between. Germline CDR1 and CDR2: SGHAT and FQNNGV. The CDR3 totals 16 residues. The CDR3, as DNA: TGTGCCAGCAGCTTAGGAGTTTTTCGAGGAACAGATACGCAGTATTTT. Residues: CASSLGVFRGTDTQYF.

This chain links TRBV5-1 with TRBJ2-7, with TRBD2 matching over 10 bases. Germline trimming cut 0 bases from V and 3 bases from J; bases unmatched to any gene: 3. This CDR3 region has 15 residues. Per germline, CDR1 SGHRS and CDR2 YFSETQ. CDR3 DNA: TGCGCCAGCAGCTTGGCAGGACTAGCGGTCTACGAGCAGTACTTC. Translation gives CASSLAGLAVYEQYF. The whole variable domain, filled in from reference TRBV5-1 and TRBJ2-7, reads KAGVTQTPRYLIKTRGQQVTLSCSPISGHRSVSWYQQTPGQGLQFLFEYFSETQRNKGNFPGRFSGRQFSNSRSEMNVSTLELGDSALYLCASSLAGLAVYEQYFGPGTRLTVT.

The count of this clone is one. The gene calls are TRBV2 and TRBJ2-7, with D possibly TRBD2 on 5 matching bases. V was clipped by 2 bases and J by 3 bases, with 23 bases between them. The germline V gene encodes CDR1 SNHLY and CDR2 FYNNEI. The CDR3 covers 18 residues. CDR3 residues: CASSESNVGREGDYEQYF. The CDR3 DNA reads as TGTGCCAGCAGTGAATCGAATGTGGGTCGAGAGGGAGACTACGAGCAGTACTTC.

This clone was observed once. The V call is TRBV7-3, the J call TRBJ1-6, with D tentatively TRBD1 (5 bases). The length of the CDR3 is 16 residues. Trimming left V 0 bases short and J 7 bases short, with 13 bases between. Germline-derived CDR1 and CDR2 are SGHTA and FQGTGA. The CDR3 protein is CASSLTGPRANSPLHF. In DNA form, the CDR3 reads TGTGCCAGCAGCTTAACCGGGCCCAGGGCGAATTCACCCCTCCACTTT.

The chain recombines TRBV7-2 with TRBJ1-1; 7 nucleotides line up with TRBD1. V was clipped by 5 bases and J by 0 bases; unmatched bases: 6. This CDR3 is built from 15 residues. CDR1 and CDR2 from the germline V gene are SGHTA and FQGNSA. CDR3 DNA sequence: TGTGCCAGCAGCGATCAAGGGGGCATGAACACTGAAGCTTTCTTT. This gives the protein CASSDQGGMNTEAFF. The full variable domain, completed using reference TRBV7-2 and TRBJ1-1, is GAGVSQSPSNKVTEKGKDVELRCDPISGHTALYWYRQSLGQGLEFLIYFQGNSAPDKSGLPSDRFSAERTGGSVSTLTIQRTQQEDSAVYLCASSDQGGMNTEAFFGQGTRLTVV.

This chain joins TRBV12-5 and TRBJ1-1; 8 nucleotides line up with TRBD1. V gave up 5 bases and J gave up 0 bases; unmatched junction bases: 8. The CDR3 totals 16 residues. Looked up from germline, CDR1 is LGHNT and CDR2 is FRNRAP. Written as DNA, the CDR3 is TGTGCTAGTGGTCCGTACCTGGACAGGGTGAACACTGAAGCTTTCTTT. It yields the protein CASGPYLDRVNTEAFF.

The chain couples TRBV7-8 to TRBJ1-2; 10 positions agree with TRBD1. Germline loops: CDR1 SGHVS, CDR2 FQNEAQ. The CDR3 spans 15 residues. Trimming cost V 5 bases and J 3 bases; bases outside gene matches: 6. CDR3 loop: CASSLSGTGDYGYTF. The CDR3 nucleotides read TGTGCCAGCAGCCTTTCCGGGACAGGGGACTATGGCTACACCTTC.

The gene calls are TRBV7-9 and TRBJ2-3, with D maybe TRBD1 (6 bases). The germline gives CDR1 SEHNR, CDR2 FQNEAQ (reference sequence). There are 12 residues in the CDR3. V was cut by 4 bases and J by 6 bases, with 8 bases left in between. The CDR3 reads CASSSTGDTQYF. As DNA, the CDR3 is TGTGCCAGCAGCTCCACAGGGGATACGCAGTATTTT.

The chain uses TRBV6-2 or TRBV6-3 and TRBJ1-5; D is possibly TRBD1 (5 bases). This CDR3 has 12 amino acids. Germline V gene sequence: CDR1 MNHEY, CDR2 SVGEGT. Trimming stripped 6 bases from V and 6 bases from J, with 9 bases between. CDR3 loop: CASSPGGQPQHF. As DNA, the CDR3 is TGTGCCAGCAGCCCCGGGGGTCAGCCCCAGCATTTT.

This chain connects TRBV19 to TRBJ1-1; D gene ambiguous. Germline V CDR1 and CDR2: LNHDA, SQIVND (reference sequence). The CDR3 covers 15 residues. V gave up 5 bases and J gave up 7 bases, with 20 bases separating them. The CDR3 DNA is TGTGCCAGTAGTCCTATGGGCGCCGGGCGGGATGAAGCTTTCTTT. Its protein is CASSPMGAGRDEAFF.

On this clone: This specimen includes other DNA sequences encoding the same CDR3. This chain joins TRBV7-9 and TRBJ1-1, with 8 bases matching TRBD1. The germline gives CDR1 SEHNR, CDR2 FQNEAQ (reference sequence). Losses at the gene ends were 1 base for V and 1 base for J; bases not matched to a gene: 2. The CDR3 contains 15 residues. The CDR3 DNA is TGTGCCAGCAGCTTAGACGGGACAGGGAACACTGAAGCTTTCTTT. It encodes CASSLDGTGNTEAFF.

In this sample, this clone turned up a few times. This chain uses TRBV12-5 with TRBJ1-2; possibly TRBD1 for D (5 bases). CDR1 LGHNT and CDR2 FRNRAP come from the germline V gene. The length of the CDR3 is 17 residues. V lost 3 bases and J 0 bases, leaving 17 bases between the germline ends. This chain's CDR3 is CASGLGGRDSTNYGYTF. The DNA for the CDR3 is TGTGCTAGTGGTTTAGGTGGGAGGGACTCTACTAACTATGGCTACACCTTC.